Listed below are T cell receptor beta chains from one sample, sequenced in a study of shared clonotypes between healthy human individuals. TCRdb's copy holds only in-frame clones and misses some; the assay was immunoSEQ multiplex PCR. The sample carries 950,000 to 1,200,000 clones, 60% to 80% recorded once. Specimen: memory CD4+ T cells from PBMCs. Receptor source: a man younger than 30 in good health. Some clones in this sample may be carry-over from other donors' samples. The CDR3 runs from the conserved cysteine through the conserved F or W.

len: 15; v_gene: TRBV5-6; CDR3aa: CASSPGTGDTGELFF
len: 15; v_gene: TRBV30; CDR3aa: CAWISRGQQNSPLHF
len: 13; v_gene: TRBV6-5; CDR3aa: CASSYSAYNEQFF
len: 13; v_gene: TRBV18; CDR3aa: CASSPQGRETQYF
len: 13; v_gene: TRBV14; CDR3aa: CASSQGSGGNQYF
len: 14; v_gene: TRBV5-4; CDR3aa: CASSRDRGMGGYTF
len: 14; v_gene: TRBV27; CDR3aa: CASTKGVIFGTQYF
len: 16; v_gene: TRBV5-6; CDR3aa: CASSLSRTGPTEKLFF
len: 14; v_gene: TRBV4-2; CDR3aa: CASSQVTGLSGYTF
len: 13; v_gene: TRBV5-4; CDR3aa: CASSLELGLGYTF
len: 14; v_gene: TRBV2; CDR3aa: CASSGLAGRNEQFF
len: 16; v_gene: TRBV14; CDR3aa: CASSQRKGRPQETQYF
len: 15; v_gene: TRBV28; CDR3aa: CASSPRQVMNTEAFF
len: 14; v_gene: TRBV6-1; CDR3aa: CASMVERGGQPQHF
len: 14; v_gene: TRBV6-5; CDR3aa: CASREGGSGNTIYF
len: 17; v_gene: TRBV6-8; CDR3aa: CASSYPAGALNTGELFF
len: 17; v_gene: TRBV4-2; CDR3aa: CASSQEIAGSSYNEQFF
len: 16; v_gene: TRBV5-5; CDR3aa: CASSSTGPLSSYEQYF
len: 14; v_gene: TRBV5-1; CDR3aa: CASSLVAGGNEQFF